A single TCR beta chain is shown here with its context. The antigen is not known. One junction end disagrees with the germline gene, perhaps due to a read error. This sample is part of a study of CD8 T cells in ankylosing spondylitis. Study findings and constraints: In ankylosing spondylitis blood, a motif of roughly eight highly homologous TCR beta variants appeared characteristic. Researchers report that disease-linked clones proved CD8+ and relatively rare in peripheral blood.

With molecular barcodes, quantitative 5'-RACE was used to make the TCR beta libraries. TCRdb reprocessed the 5' RACE reads via MiXCR and lists one record per CDR3 protein. The table has a few hundred thousand distinct CDR3 sequences, roughly 10% seen once; the top ten hold about 20%. There are 16 residues in the CDR3. Germline V gives CDR1 DFQATT, CDR2 SNEGSKA (reference sequence). The sequenced sample was blood, either unsorted or a sorted T cell fraction (not recorded which). V gene TRBV20-1 combines with J gene TRBJ1-6; 7 nucleotides agree with TRBD1. The origin of this receptor is a male donor with ankylosing spondylitis or in good health (not recorded which). The CDR3 here is CSARGGQYSYNSPLPF. CDR3 in DNA: TGCAGTGCTAGGGGGGGACAGTATTCCTATAATTCACCCCTCCCCTTT.